The 5 T cell receptor beta chains below all came from one sample that was sequenced in a study of T cell responses to AZD1222 COVID-19 vaccine. The repertoire was sequenced with immunoSEQ multiplex PCR; TCRdb's copy has only in-frame clones and lacks some. The data show about 92,000 clones, more than 75% seen once. The material was peripheral blood, obtained on day 0 of AZD1222 vaccination. The receptors were gathered from an adult in good health.

The chain uses TRBV29-1 and TRBJ2-7; 7 bases align to TRBD1. Germline V gene sequence: CDR1 SQVTM, CDR2 ANQGSEA. J gave up 2 bases and V 7 bases, and 11 bases lay outside the gene matches. This CDR3 has 14 amino acids. The CDR3 coding sequence is TGCAGCGCGAGAAGCGCGACAGGGACCTACGAGCAGTACTTC. Its protein is CSARSATGTYEQYF.

The chain couples TRBV5-4 to TRBJ2-2; tentative D call: TRBD2 (5 bases). From germline, CDR1 is SGHNT and CDR2 YYREEE (reference sequence). Trimming took off 3 bases at V and 4 bases at J, with 13 bases between the two ends. The CDR3 length is 15 residues. CDR3 sequence (DNA): TGTGCCAGCAGCTCCTGGGTCCGGGGCACCGGGGAGCTGTTTTTT. Its translation is CASSSWVRGTGELFF. Filled out from reference TRBV5-4 and TRBJ2-2, the complete variable domain reads ETGVTQSPTHLIKTRGQQVTLRCSSQSGHNTVSWYQQALGQGPQFIFQYYREEENGRGNFPPRFSGLQFPNYSSELNVNALELDDSALYLCASSSWVRGTGELFFGEGSRLTVL.

CDR3 nucleotide sequence: TGTGCCAGCAGCCCATTCGACAGGGGGCTTGGCTACACCTTC. Its translation is CASSPFDRGLGYTF. The chain combines TRBV28 with TRBJ1-2; 10 nucleotides line up with TRBD1. CDR1 is MDHEN and CDR2 is SYDVKM in the germline V gene. This CDR3 contains 14 residues. Trimming at V came to 6 bases and at J to 7 bases, leaving 8 bases not matched to a gene.

The chain employs TRBV7-9 and TRBJ1-4, with a weak D call TRBD1 (5 bases). The germline gives CDR1 SEHNR, CDR2 FQNEAQ (reference sequence). The CDR3 contains 14 residues. V was trimmed by 0 bases and J by 8 bases, leaving 10 bases between them. CDR3 amino acids: CASSLASGQEKLFF. In nucleotides, the CDR3 is TGTGCCAGCAGCTTAGCGTCGGGGCAGGAAAAACTGTTTTTT.

This clone was observed a single time. The J gene is TRBJ1-1, the V gene TRBV6-6, with no clear D. This CDR3 is built from 14 residues. Trimming stripped 0 bases from V and 4 bases from J, with 9 bases between. The V gene's germline CDR1 is MNHNY and CDR2 SVGAGI (reference sequence). The CDR3 protein is CASSYSSIGTEAFF. The CDR3 DNA follows: TGTGCCAGCAGTTACTCGTCCATCGGCACTGAAGCTTTCTTT.